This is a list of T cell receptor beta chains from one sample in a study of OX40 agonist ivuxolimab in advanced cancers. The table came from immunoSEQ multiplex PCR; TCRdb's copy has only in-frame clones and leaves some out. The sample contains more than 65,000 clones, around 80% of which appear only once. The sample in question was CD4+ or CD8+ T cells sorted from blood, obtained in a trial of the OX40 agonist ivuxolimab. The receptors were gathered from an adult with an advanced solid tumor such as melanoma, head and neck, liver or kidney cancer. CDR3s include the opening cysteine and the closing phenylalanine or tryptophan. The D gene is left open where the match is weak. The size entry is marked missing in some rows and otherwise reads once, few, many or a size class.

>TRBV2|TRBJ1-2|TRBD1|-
CASSERDRALGYGYTF
TGTGCCAGCAGTGAACGAGACAGGGCCCTAGGCTATGGCTACACCTTC
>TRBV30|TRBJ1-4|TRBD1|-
CAWMTGSNEKLFF
TGTGCCTGGATGACAGGGAGTAATGAAAAACTGTTTTTT
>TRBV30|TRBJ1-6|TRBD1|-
CAWSIGTGGAQGSPLHF
TGTGCCTGGAGTATCGGGACAGGGGGCGCCCAGGGTTCACCCCTCCACTTT
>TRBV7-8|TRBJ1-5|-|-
CASSPGRAAGPQHF
TGTGCCAGCAGCCCCGGGCGGGCAGCCGGGCCCCAGCATTTT
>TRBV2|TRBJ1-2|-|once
CASSEMEGDYGYTF
TGTGCCAGCAGTGAAATGGAAGGGGATTATGGCTACACCTTC
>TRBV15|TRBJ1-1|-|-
CATRRDNRLEAFF
TGTGCCACCAGACGTGATAACAGGTTGGAAGCTTTCTTT
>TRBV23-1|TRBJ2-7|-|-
CASRSTVATYEQYF
TGCGCCAGCCGATCGACAGTGGCTACCTACGAGCAGTACTTC
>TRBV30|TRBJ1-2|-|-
CAWSVTRLGNHGYTF
TGTGCCTGGAGTGTAACTCGACTGGGGAACCATGGCTACACCTTC
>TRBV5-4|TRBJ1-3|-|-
CASSLGQGSSGNTIYF
TGTGCCAGCAGCTTGGGTCAGGGGAGCTCTGGAAACACCATATATTTT
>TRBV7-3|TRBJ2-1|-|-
CASSPRMGPSQGQFF
TGTGCCAGCAGCCCTAGAATGGGACCGTCTCAGGGGCAGTTCTTC
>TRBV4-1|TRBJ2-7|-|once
CASSHSAGPYEQYF
TGCGCCAGCAGCCACTCTGCGGGACCCTACGAGCAGTACTTC
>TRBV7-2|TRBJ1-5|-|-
CASSLAEEQPQHF
TGTGCCAGCAGCCTAGCGGAGGAACAGCCCCAGCATTTT
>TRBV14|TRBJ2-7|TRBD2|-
CASSQEAGVTSGRWREQYF
TGTGCCAGCAGCCAAGAGGCGGGCGTTACTAGCGGGAGATGGCGCGAGCAGTACTTC
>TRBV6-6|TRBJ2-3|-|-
CASSYKPTDTQYF
TGTGCCAGCAGTTACAAACCCACAGATACGCAGTATTTT
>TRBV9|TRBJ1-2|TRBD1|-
CASSPRGQVGWGYTF
TGTGCCAGCAGCCCAAGAGGACAGGTGGGGTGGGGCTACACCTTC
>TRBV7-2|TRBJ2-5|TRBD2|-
CASSLQAGGSETQYF
TGTGCCAGCAGCTTACAAGCGGGGGGCTCGGAGACCCAGTACTTC
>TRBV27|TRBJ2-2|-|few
CASSPLLIEANTGELFF
TGTGCCAGCAGTCCCCTCCTCATTGAGGCGAACACCGGGGAGCTGTTTTTT
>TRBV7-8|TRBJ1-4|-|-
CASSPGMTNEKLFF
TGTGCCAGCAGCCCTGGCATGACTAATGAAAAACTGTTTTTT
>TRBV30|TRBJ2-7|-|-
CAWSSRTPYLSQYF
TGTGCCTGGAGCAGCCGGACCCCCTACCTCAGTCAGTACTTC
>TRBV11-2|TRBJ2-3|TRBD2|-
CASSRRGAGGADTQYF
TGTGCCAGCAGCCGCCGGGGCGCGGGAGGGGCAGATACGCAGTATTTT
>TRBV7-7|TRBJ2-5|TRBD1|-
CASSPGTGGQTQYF
TGTGCTAGCAGCCCAGGGACAGGGGGACAGACCCAGTACTTC
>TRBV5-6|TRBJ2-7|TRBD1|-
CASSLTGTGGYEQYF
TGTGCCAGCAGCCTGACCGGGACAGGGGGGTACGAGCAGTACTTC
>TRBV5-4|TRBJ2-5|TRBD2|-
CASSLGTRETYQETQYF
TGTGCCAGCAGCTTGGGAACGCGGGAGACGTACCAAGAGACCCAGTACTTC
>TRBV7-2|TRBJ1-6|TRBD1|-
CASSSNRGERPLHF
TGTGCCAGCAGCTCGAACAGGGGGGAACGACCCCTCCACTTT
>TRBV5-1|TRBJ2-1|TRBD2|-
CASSLFSGGHYNEQFF
TGCGCCAGCAGCTTGTTCAGCGGGGGGCACTACAATGAGCAGTTCTTC
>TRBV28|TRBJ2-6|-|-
CASSPTLSSGANVLTF
TGTGCCAGCAGCCCAACACTAAGCTCTGGGGCCAACGTCCTGACTTTC
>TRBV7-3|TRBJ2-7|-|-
CASSPRGLTYEQYF
TGTGCCAGCAGCCCCCGGGGCCTCACCTACGAGCAGTACTTC
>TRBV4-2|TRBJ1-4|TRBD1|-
CASSRGQATTNEKLFF
TGTGCCAGCAGCCGCGGACAGGCTACAACTAATGAAAAACTGTTTTTT
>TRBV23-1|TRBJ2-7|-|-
CASSQVERDAGEQYF
TGCGCCAGCAGTCAAGTTGAACGGGACGCCGGGGAGCAGTACTTC
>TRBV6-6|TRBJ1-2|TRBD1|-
CASSHSTGNYGYTF
TGTGCCAGCAGTCACTCGACAGGGAACTATGGCTACACCTTC
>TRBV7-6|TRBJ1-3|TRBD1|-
CASSLQGSSGNTIYF
TGTGCCAGCAGCCTACAGGGGAGTTCTGGAAACACCATATATTTT
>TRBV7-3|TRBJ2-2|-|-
CASSTTGGLGPGELFF
TGTGCCAGCAGTACAACGGGGGGCCTCGGTCCTGGGGAGCTGTTTTTT
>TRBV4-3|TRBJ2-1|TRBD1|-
CASSRDRDYNEQFF
TGCGCCAGCAGCCGGGACAGGGACTACAATGAGCAGTTCTTC
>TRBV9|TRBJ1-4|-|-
CASSVGQSNEKLFF
TGTGCCAGCAGCGTAGGGCAGAGTAATGAAAAACTGTTTTTT
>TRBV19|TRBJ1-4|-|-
CASSRGSFNEKLFF
TGTGCCAGTAGTAGGGGCAGTTTCAATGAAAAACTGTTTTTT
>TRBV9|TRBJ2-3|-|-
CASSVSGAGTQYF
TGTGCCAGCAGCGTCTCAGGGGCAGGTACGCAGTATTTT
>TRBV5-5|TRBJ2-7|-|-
CASSLVGSEQYF
TGTGCCAGCAGCTTGGTAGGGAGCGAGCAGTACTTC
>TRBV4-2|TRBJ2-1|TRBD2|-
CASSHPGLAGGKDEQFF
TGTGCCAGCAGCCATCCCGGACTAGCGGGGGGGAAGGATGAGCAGTTCTTC
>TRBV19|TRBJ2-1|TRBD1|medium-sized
CASSKNRGQEQFF
TGTGCCAGTAGTAAAAACAGGGGGCAGGAGCAGTTCTTC
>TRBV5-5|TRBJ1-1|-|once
CASSLAANSQREAFF
TGTGCCAGCAGCTTGGCGGCCAATTCACAGCGTGAAGCTTTCTTT
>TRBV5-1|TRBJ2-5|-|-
CASSLERSPTQYF
TGCGCCAGCAGCTTGGAGAGGAGCCCGACCCAGTACTTC
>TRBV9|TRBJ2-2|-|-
CASSPGVTGELFF
TGTGCCAGCAGCCCCGGAGTCACCGGGGAGCTGTTTTTT
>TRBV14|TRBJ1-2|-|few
CASSQDFPDYYGYTF
TGTGCCAGCAGCCAAGATTTTCCGGACTACTATGGCTACACCTTC
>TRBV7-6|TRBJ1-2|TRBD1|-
CASSATGFDGYTF
TGTGCCAGCAGCGCGACAGGGTTCGATGGCTACACCTTC
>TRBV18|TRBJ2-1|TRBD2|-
CASSPQGLAGGNEQFF
TGTGCCAGCTCACCCCAAGGACTAGCGGGAGGAAATGAGCAGTTCTTC
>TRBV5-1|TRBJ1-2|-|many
CASSLGSNYGYTF
TGCGCCAGCAGCCTTGGGTCTAACTATGGCTACACCTTC
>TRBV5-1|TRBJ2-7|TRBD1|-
CASSPGQGGIYEQYF
TGCGCCAGCAGCCCCGGACAGGGGGGAATCTACGAGCAGTACTTC
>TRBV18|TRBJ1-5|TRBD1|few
CASSPDRGGNQPQHF
TGTGCCAGCTCACCCGACAGGGGTGGCAATCAGCCCCAGCATTTT
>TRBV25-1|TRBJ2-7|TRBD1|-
CASSQSWTGSYEQYF
TGTGCCAGCAGTCAATCCTGGACAGGTTCCTACGAGCAGTACTTC
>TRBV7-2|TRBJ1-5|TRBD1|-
CASSSRQGAGQPQHF
TGTGCCAGCAGCTCGAGACAGGGGGCTGGTCAGCCCCAGCATTTT
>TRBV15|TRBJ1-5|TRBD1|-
CATRKRQGEGQPQHF
TGTGCCACCAGAAAAAGACAGGGTGAGGGTCAGCCCCAGCATTTT
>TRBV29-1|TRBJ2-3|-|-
CSVEEGQSSTDTQYF
TGCAGCGTTGAAGAAGGGCAGTCTAGCACAGATACGCAGTATTTT
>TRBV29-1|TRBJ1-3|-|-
CSVVGLGGPGNTIYF
TGCAGCGTTGTAGGATTGGGGGGTCCTGGAAACACCATATATTTT
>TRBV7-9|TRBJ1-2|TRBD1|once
CASSLATGGLYGYTF
TGTGCCAGCAGCTTAGCGACAGGGGGGCTCTATGGCTACACCTTC
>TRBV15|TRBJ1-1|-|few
CATSRDGTPAFAFF
TGTGCCACCAGCAGAGACGGTACCCCAGCCTTTGCTTTCTTT